One and the same sample provided the 8 T cell receptor beta chains below, sequenced in a study of blood T cell repertoires in COVID-19. Sequencing was performed with immunoSEQ multiplex PCR; in TCRdb, only in-frame clones are kept and a portion is missing. Here the sample spans some 150,000 clones, approximately 90% being singletons. Source material: peripheral blood. These receptor sequences come from a woman between 55 and 75 years old who had recovered from COVID-19.

The chain employs TRBV6-6 and TRBJ1-1; 7 bases map to TRBD1. The V gene's germline CDR1 is MNHNY and CDR2 SVGAGI (reference sequence). The trim removed 9 bases at V and 5 bases at J, leaving 15 bases unmatched. This CDR3 comprises 15 residues. The CDR3 is CASDTGVLKGTEAFF. Here the CDR3 DNA reads TGTGCCAGTGACACAGGGGTTCTAAAGGGGACTGAAGCTTTCTTT.

V and J are TRBV5-1 and TRBJ2-5; 10 bases are shared with TRBD2. From germline, CDR1 is SGHRS and CDR2 YFSETQ. Trimming at V came to 6 bases and at J to 4 bases, leaving 12 bases not matched to a gene. This CDR3 region has 16 residues. CDR3 sequence (DNA): TGCGCCAGCACCGACCCAAGCGGGGGGGCGGTAGAGACCCAGTACTTC. Its protein is CASTDPSGGAVETQYF. The full variable domain, with the rest looked up from reference TRBV5-1 and TRBJ2-5, is KAGVTQTPRYLIKTRGQQVTLSCSPISGHRSVSWYQQTPGQGLQFLFEYFSETQRNKGNFPGRFSGRQFSNSRSEMNVSTLELGDSALYLCASTDPSGGAVETQYFGPGTRLLVL.

The chain carries TRBV15 and TRBJ2-5; TRBD2 matches 12 bases. CDR1 is LNHNV, CDR2 YYDKDF, per germline (reference sequence). V shed 3 bases and J 1 base; nucleotides not matched to a gene: 9. The CDR3 consists of 18 residues. CDR3 sequence reads: CATSRRLAGAAGQETQYF. The CDR3 coding sequence is TGTGCCACCAGCAGGAGACTAGCGGGGGCCGCAGGCCAAGAGACCCAGTACTTC.

The rearrangement links TRBV28 to TRBJ1-3; TRBD1 matches 7 bases. Losses at the gene ends were 6 bases for V and 8 bases for J; bases not matched to a gene: 10. Germline CDR1 reads MDHEN; CDR2 reads SYDVKM. This CDR3 has 14 residues. The CDR3 is CASSSGQIVYTIYF. CDR3 nucleotides: TGTGCCAGCAGCTCGGGACAGATCGTGTACACCATATATTTT.

The V gene is TRBV3-1 (or the pseudogene TRBV3-2), the J gene TRBJ1-1; 7 bases line up with TRBD1. The CDR3 has 15 amino acids. The germline gives CDR1 LGHDT, CDR2 YNNKEL (reference sequence). Unmatched junction bases numbered 7, after V lost 1 base and J lost 5 bases. CDR3 bases: TGTGCCAGCAGCCAAGGGCGGGCAGGGGGAACTGAAGCTTTCTTT. As protein: CASSQGRAGGTEAFF.

With regard to this clone: Other DNA variants within this sample encode the same CDR3. The chain combines TRBV3-1 (or the pseudogene TRBV3-2) with TRBJ2-1, with a weak D call TRBD2 (5 bases). Germline lookup yields CDR1 LGHDT and CDR2 YNNKEL (reference sequence). Trimming left V 0 bases short and J 4 bases short, with 10 bases between. The CDR3 loop spans 15 amino acids. CDR3 in amino acids: CASSQDRGSYNEQFF. The CDR3 DNA follows: TGTGCCAGCAGCCAAGATCGAGGGAGTTACAATGAGCAGTTCTTC.

The rearrangement joins TRBV12-3 or TRBV12-4 to TRBJ2-5, with D hard to call. V was shortened by 8 bases and J by 1 base, with 11 bases between the two germline ends. This CDR3 region has 13 residues. This CDR3 is CASLTNPQETQYF. The CDR3 nucleotides are TGTGCCAGCCTAACTAACCCCCAAGAGACCCAGTACTTC.

The V gene is TRBV6-5, the J gene TRBJ2-7; 9 bases agree with TRBD1. Trimming at V came to 7 bases and at J to 6 bases, leaving 7 bases not matched to a gene. This CDR3 spans 13 amino acids. Germline CDR1 MNHEY, CDR2 SVGAGI. The CDR3 DNA sequence: TGTGCCAGCAATCCTACAGGGGGCGGCGAGCAGTACTTC. It encodes CASNPTGGGEQYF.